The rows below give T cell receptor beta chains drawn from one sample of a study of blood T cells in healthy people across ages. TCRdb itself ran the 5' RACE reads through MiXCR, one entry per CDR3 protein. The sample consists of around 1.5 million distinct CDR3 sequences, around two fifths of them appearing once. The sample comprised blood. The origin of the receptors is a woman under 30 in good health. The CDR3 runs from the conserved cysteine through the conserved F or W. The order of the fields is J gene, D gene, V gene, clone size, CDR3 protein, CDR3 DNA. The D gene is left open where the match is weak. Size values are once, few and many counts, or a class for expanded clones, and some rows have none.

TRBJ2-2 . TRBV7-3 . CASSPIFTPGELFF TGTGCCAGCAGCCCTATCTTTACTCCCGGGGAGCTGTTTTTT
TRBJ2-3 TRBD2 TRBV5-1 few CASSFVSGRAADTQYF TGCGCCAGCAGCTTTGTGAGCGGGAGGGCCGCAGATACGCAGTATTTT
TRBJ1-2 . TRBV10-3 . CAIRDSTNYGYTF TGTGCCATCAGGGATAGCACTAACTATGGCTACACCTTC
TRBJ2-5 . TRBV6-1 few CASSFPGRPETQYF TGTGCCAGCAGTTTCCCAGGGCGACCCGAGACCCAGTACTTC
TRBJ2-3 . TRBV5-1 once CASAGTGDSTDTQYF TGCGCCAGCGCGGGTACAGGGGACTCCACAGATACGCAGTATTTT
TRBJ2-3 . TRBV20-1 . CSGQDTDTQYF TGCAGTGGACAGGACACAGATACGCAGTATTTT
TRBJ1-2 . TRBV28 . CASSYGLGYGYTF TGTGCCAGCAGTTACGGGTTAGGCTATGGCTACACCTTC
TRBJ1-6 . TRBV27 few CASSGQVRWQEYSPLHF TGTGCCAGCAGTGGCCAAGTGAGGTGGCAGGAATACTCACCCCTCCACTTT
TRBJ2-5 . TRBV13 . CASSLIGRPTKQETQYF TGTGCCAGCAGCTTAATTGGGCGGCCAACCAAACAAGAGACCCAGTACTTC
TRBJ2-3 TRBD1 TRBV4-2 . CASSQDMGTGGHTQYF TGTGCCAGCAGCCAAGATATGGGAACAGGGGGGCATACGCAGTATTTT
TRBJ2-7 TRBD2 TRBV2 . CASSMTSGRSYEQYF TGTGCCAGCAGCATGACTAGCGGGAGGTCCTACGAGCAGTACTTC
TRBJ1-2 . TRBV29-1 few CSVEAENNYGYTF TGCAGCGTTGAAGCGGAGAATAACTATGGCTACACCTTC
TRBJ2-5 . TRBV10-3 . CALSSEWETQYF TGTGCCCTCAGTAGTGAATGGGAGACCCAGTACTTC
TRBJ1-6 TRBD1 TRBV7-9 . CASSRRGIEGDSPLHF TGTGCCAGCAGCCGCAGGGGGATTGAGGGGGATTCACCCCTCCACTTT
TRBJ2-7 TRBD2 TRBV9 few CASSVGASGSVGEQYF TGTGCCAGCAGCGTAGGTGCAAGCGGGAGCGTGGGGGAGCAGTACTTC
TRBJ1-2 . TRBV9 . CASSVDLGGYGYTF TGTGCCAGCAGCGTAGACCTGGGAGGATATGGCTACACCTTC
TRBJ2-2 . TRBV21-1 . CASSKYRELVSAGELFF TGTGCCAGCAGCAAATATCGAGAACTAGTGTCTGCCGGGGAGCTGTTTTTT
TRBJ2-7 TRBD2 TRBV5-1 . CASSLEGGPHEQYF TGCGCCAGCAGCTTGGAGGGAGGGCCCCACGAGCAGTACTTC
TRBJ2-1 . TRBV2 few CASRAGPPYNEQFF TGTGCCAGCAGGGCCGGACCCCCTTACAATGAGCAGTTCTTC
TRBJ2-1 . TRBV7-2 . CASSLLYGYNEQFF TGTGCCAGCAGCTTACTATACGGCTACAATGAGCAGTTCTTC
TRBJ1-2 . TRBV7-2 . CASSLIISGRGYGYTF TGTGCCAGCAGTTTAATAATAAGTGGGCGCGGCTATGGCTACACCTTC
TRBJ1-3 . TRBV12-3/TRBV12-4 . CASRAAGGNTIYF TGTGCCAGCAGAGCCGCGGGCGGAAACACCATATATTTT
TRBJ2-1 . TRBV4-2 . CASSHSSGTPLGNEQFF TGTGCCAGCAGCCATTCCTCCGGGACCCCCCTAGGGAATGAGCAGTTCTTC
TRBJ2-1 TRBD1 TRBV6-5 few CASSPGTATYNEQFF TGTGCCAGCAGTCCCGGGACAGCCACCTACAATGAGCAGTTCTTC
TRBJ1-6 . TRBV20-1 . CSAEKEGPNSPLHF TGCAGTGCTGAGAAGGAGGGGCCCAATTCACCCCTCCACTTT
TRBJ2-5 TRBD1 TRBV6-2/TRBV6-3 . CASSNISTGTEKRTQYF TGTGCCAGCAGCAATATTTCAACCGGGACAGAGAAGAGAACCCAGTACTTC
TRBJ2-7 . TRBV5-1 . CASRESYNEQYF TGCGCCAGCAGGGAGTCCTACAATGAGCAGTACTTC
TRBJ1-2 . TRBV2 few CASTDDVNYGYTF TGTGCCAGCACCGACGACGTTAACTATGGCTACACCTTC
TRBJ2-1 . TRBV2 few CASRIILGSSYNEQFF TGTGCCAGCAGGATTATTCTGGGAAGCTCCTACAATGAGCAGTTCTTC
TRBJ2-1 TRBD2 TRBV6-2/TRBV6-3 once CASVERLAGWYNEQFF TGTGCCAGCGTAGAAAGACTAGCGGGCTGGTACAATGAGCAGTTCTTC
TRBJ2-7 TRBD1 TRBV27 . CASSLFFGDSTYEQYF TGTGCCAGCAGTTTATTCTTTGGGGACAGTACCTACGAGCAGTACTTC
TRBJ2-3 . TRBV2 once CASKVWVAFTDTQYF TGTGCCAGCAAAGTGTGGGTGGCGTTTACAGATACGCAGTATTTT
TRBJ2-7 TRBD2 TRBV20-1 few CSARDSGRADDEQYF TGCAGTGCTAGAGATAGCGGGAGGGCCGACGACGAGCAGTACTTC
TRBJ2-3 . TRBV5-1 . CASSQPGALSTDTQYF TGCGCCAGCAGCCAGCCTGGGGCCCTCAGCACAGATACGCAGTATTTT
TRBJ1-4 . TRBV10-3 few CAISDQGREQGEKLFF TGTGCCATCAGTGATCAAGGCAGGGAACAAGGAGAAAAACTGTTTTTT